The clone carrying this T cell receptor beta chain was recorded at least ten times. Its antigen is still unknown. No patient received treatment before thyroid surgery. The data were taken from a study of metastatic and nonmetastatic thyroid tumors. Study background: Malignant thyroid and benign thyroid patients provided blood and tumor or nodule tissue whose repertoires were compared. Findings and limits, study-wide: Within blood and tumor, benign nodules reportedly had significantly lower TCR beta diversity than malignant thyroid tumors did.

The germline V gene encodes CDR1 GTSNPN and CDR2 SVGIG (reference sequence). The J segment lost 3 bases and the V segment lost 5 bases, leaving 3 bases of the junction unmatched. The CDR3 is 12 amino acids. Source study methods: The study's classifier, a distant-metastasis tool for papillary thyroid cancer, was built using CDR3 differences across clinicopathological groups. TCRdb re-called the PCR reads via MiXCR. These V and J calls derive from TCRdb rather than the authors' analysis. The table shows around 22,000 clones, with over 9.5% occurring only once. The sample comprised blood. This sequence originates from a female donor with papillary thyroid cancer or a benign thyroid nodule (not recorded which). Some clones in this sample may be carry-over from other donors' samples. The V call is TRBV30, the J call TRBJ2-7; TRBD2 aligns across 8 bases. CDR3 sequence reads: CAWSGGNYEQYF. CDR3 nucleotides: TGTGCCTGGTCGGGAGGGAACTACGAGCAGTACTTC. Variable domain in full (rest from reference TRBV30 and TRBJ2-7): SQTIHQWPATLVQPVGSPLSLECTVEGTSNPNLYWYRQAAGRGLQLLFYSVGIGQISSEVPQNLSASRPQDRQFILSSKKLLLSDSGFYLCAWSGGNYEQYFGPGTRLTVT.